What follows are 26 T cell receptor beta chains derived from one specimen sequenced in a study of cytomegalovirus exposure and HLA in healthy donors. The primer mix had 60 Vbeta and 13 Jbeta primers. Clones were read by immunoSEQ multiplex PCR, and TCRdb kept only the in-frame ones, dropping some. The data hold 150,000 to 200,000 clones, with approximately 84% observed a single time. Material for sequencing was PBMCs. The origin of the receptors is a girl aged 5-17 years in good health and CMV-seropositive.

The chain recombines TRBV19 with TRBJ1-1; D gene unclear. CDR3 length equals 13 residues. Trimming left V 7 bases short and J 4 bases short, with 13 bases between. Germline assignment: CDR1 LNHDA and CDR2 SQIVND (reference sequence). The CDR3 loop reads CASTLRESTEAFF. CDR3 DNA: TGTGCCAGTACCCTGAGGGAAAGCACTGAAGCTTTCTTT.

The chain couples TRBV7-9 to TRBJ2-7, with 7 bases lining up with TRBD1. The CDR3 spans 17 residues. The V segment lost 4 bases and the J segment 2 bases; nucleotides outside the gene matches: 14. The germline gives CDR1 SEHNR, CDR2 FQNEAQ (reference sequence). CDR3 bases: TGTGCCAGCAGCTCCACCCAAAGGCACAGGGGTCCCTACGAGCAGTACTTC. It specifies CASSSTQRHRGPYEQYF.

The chain recombines TRBV7-9 with TRBJ1-3; 9 bases align to TRBD1. The CDR3 is 15 residues long. V shed 3 bases, J shed 6 bases, and the junction held 6 bases outside the gene matches. Germline V gene lookup returns CDR1 SEHNR and CDR2 FQNEAQ (reference sequence). CDR3 protein: CASSLPGTGLNTIYF. The CDR3, as DNA: TGTGCCAGCAGCTTGCCGGGGACAGGGTTAAACACCATATATTTT.

CDR3 in amino acids: CASSVGDRRNEQYF. For the CDR3, the DNA is TGTGCCAGCAGTGTGGGGGACAGGCGAAACGAGCAGTACTTC. The chain couples TRBV27 to TRBJ2-7, with 8 bases aligning to TRBD1. CDR1 is MNHEY, CDR2 SMNVEV, per germline (reference sequence). Germline trimming cut 5 bases from V and 5 bases from J; bases unmatched to any gene: 8. The CDR3 totals 14 residues.

This clone was seen once. The V and J genes are TRBV4-1 and TRBJ2-3; D unclear. Trimming stripped 1 base from V and 0 bases from J, with 8 bases between. This CDR3 comprises 15 residues. Germline loops: CDR1 MGHRA, CDR2 YSYEKL. The CDR3 DNA follows: TGCGCCAGCAGCCAAGCCCGAACTAGCACAGATACGCAGTATTTT. It is translated as CASSQARTSTDTQYF.

The chain carries TRBV18 and TRBJ1-1, with 7 nucleotides matching TRBD1. Trimming at V came to 5 bases and at J to 2 bases, leaving 14 bases not matched to a gene. The CDR3 has 17 amino acids. Germline CDR1 KGHSH, CDR2 LQKENI. Here the CDR3 DNA reads TGTGCCAGCTCATGGTCATTGCAGAGGGACAGAAACACTGAAGCTTTCTTT. Protein product: CASSWSLQRDRNTEAFF. Variable domain in full (rest from reference TRBV18 and TRBJ1-1): NAGVMQNPRHLVRRRGQEARLRCSPMKGHSHVYWYRQLPEEGLKFMVYLQKENIIDESGMPKERFSAEFPKEGPSILRIQQVVRGDSAAYFCASSWSLQRDRNTEAFFGQGTRLTVV.

The rearrangement links TRBV9 to TRBJ2-7, with D possibly matching TRBD2 (5 bases). Trimming shortened V by 4 bases and J by 3 bases, and 17 bases separated the two germline ends. The CDR3 contains 15 residues. CDR1 and CDR2 (germline): SGDLS, YYNGEE. The CDR3: CASSPRAPDLYEQYF. In DNA form, the CDR3 reads TGTGCCAGCAGCCCGAGGGCACCAGACCTCTACGAGCAGTACTTC.

This chain uses TRBV6-1 with TRBJ1-3; D is perhaps TRBD1 (6 bases). The germline gives CDR1 MNHNS, CDR2 SASEGT. There are 14 residues in the CDR3. Trimming stripped 3 bases from V and 2 bases from J, with 8 bases between. For the CDR3, the DNA is TGTGCCAGCAGTGAGGGGGCAACTGGAAACACCATATATTTT. Its protein product is CASSEGATGNTIYF.

V is TRBV7-9 and J is TRBJ2-5; 8 bases agree with TRBD2. The V gene end was trimmed by 4 bases and the J gene end by 5 bases; junction bases not matched to a gene: 9. The V gene's germline CDR1 is SEHNR and CDR2 FQNEAQ (reference sequence). The CDR3 length is 15 residues. This CDR3 is CASSYGAGEAETQYF. Here the CDR3 DNA reads TGTGCCAGCAGCTACGGAGCGGGGGAGGCGGAGACCCAGTACTTC.

The chain combines TRBV5-1 with TRBJ2-7; 16 bases line up with TRBD2. The CDR3 extends over 17 amino acids. Trimming at V came to 4 bases and at J to 3 bases, leaving 7 bases not matched to a gene. From germline, CDR1 is SGHRS and CDR2 YFSETQ. The CDR3: CASSMGLAGGDYYEQYF. CDR3 coding DNA: TGCGCCAGCAGCATGGGACTAGCGGGGGGGGACTACTACGAGCAGTACTTC.

The chain is built from TRBV30 and TRBJ2-4; TRBD1 matches at 8 bases. J was trimmed by 2 bases and V by 2 bases; bases with no gene match: 14. Per the germline V gene, CDR1 is GTSNPN and CDR2 is SVGIG (reference sequence). This CDR3 is built from 18 residues. CDR3 loop: CAWSPKTGQGRPKNIQYF. The CDR3 nucleotides are TGTGCCTGGAGTCCAAAGACAGGACAGGGAAGACCCAAAAACATTCAGTACTTC.

The V and J genes are TRBV27 and TRBJ2-7; TRBD1 aligns across 8 bases. Germline-derived CDR1 and CDR2 are MNHEY and SMNVEV (reference sequence). CDR3 size: 16 residues. V trimming: 6 bases; J trimming: 3 bases; junction bases outside the gene matches: 13. The CDR3 DNA reads as TGTGCCAGCAGGCTCAGCCAGGGGGCAATACTCTACGAGCAGTACTTC. Encoded protein: CASRLSQGAILYEQYF.

The chain combines TRBV9 with TRBJ2-3; 9 bases match TRBD1. The CDR3 is 19 amino acids. Germline CDR1 SGDLS, CDR2 YYNGEE. The V segment lost 1 base and the J segment 2 bases; nucleotides outside the gene matches: 14. CDR3 sequence (DNA): TGTGCCAGCAGCGTAAAGCGTCGGGGGACAGGGAATGCCACAGATACGCAGTATTTT. It encodes CASSVKRRGTGNATDTQYF. The entire variable domain, with the rest obtained from reference TRBV9 and TRBJ2-3, is as follows: DSGVTQTPKHLITATGQRVTLRCSPRSGDLSVYWYQQSLDQGLQFLIQYYNGEERAKGNILERFSAQQFPDLHSELNLSSLELGDSALYFCASSVKRRGTGNATDTQYFGPGTRLTVL.

V is TRBV6-5 and J is TRBJ1-5; D is perhaps TRBD1 (6 bases). The V end was cut by 4 bases, the J end by 8 bases, with 9 bases between. CDR3 size: 12 residues. CDR1 and CDR2 from the germline V gene are MNHEY and SVGAGI. The CDR3 sequence is CASSSGVEPQHF. The CDR3 bases are TGTGCCAGCAGTTCAGGGGTGGAGCCCCAGCATTTT.

The CDR3 region has the DNA TGTGCCAGCAGCGCTCGAAGACTAGCGGGGGGAAACACAGATACGCAGTATTTT. Its translation: CASSARRLAGGNTDTQYF. This chain links TRBV11-3 with TRBJ2-3, with 13 bases that match TRBD2. The germline CDR1 and CDR2 sequences are SGHNT and YENEEA. Unmatched junction bases numbered 10, after V lost 5 bases and J lost 2 bases. This CDR3 spans 18 amino acids.

The chain employs TRBV7-8 and TRBJ1-2; D is unclear. The CDR3 loop spans 17 amino acids. V lost 1 base and J 4 bases, leaving 19 bases between the germline ends. Germline values: CDR1 SGHVS, CDR2 FQNEAQ. This chain's CDR3 is CASSLGDVLHEGYGYTF. The CDR3 nucleotides read TGTGCCAGCAGCTTAGGTGATGTGCTTCACGAGGGCTATGGCTACACCTTC. The full variable domain, with the rest looked up from reference TRBV7-8 and TRBJ1-2, is GAGVSQSPRYKVAKRGQDVALRCDPISGHVSLFWYQQALGQGPEFLTYFQNEAQLDKSGLPSDRFFAERPEGSVSTLKIQRTQQEDSAVYLCASSLGDVLHEGYGYTFGSGTRLTVV.

A word on this clone: The DNA is omitted, as the CDR3 cannot be located on it reliably, and the CDR3 follows TCRdb's listing. The rearrangement uses TRBV6-5 and TRBJ2-1; the DNA was not used to check the table's D call, TRBD1. The CDR3 is 15 residues long, ends included. Germline lookup yields CDR1 MNHEY and CDR2 SVGAGI. CDR3 residues: CASSSSTSLFVDELF.

The chain recombines TRBV19 with TRBJ1-6; D call uncertain. The CDR3 sequence is 15 residues long. The ends were cut back, 2 bases at V and 9 bases at J, with 14 bases in the middle. CDR1 is LNHDA and CDR2 is SQIVND in the germline V gene (reference sequence). The CDR3 sequence is CASSITVVGLSPLHF. The CDR3 region has the DNA TGTGCCAGTAGTATAACGGTTGTTGGGCTTTCACCCCTCCACTTT.

This CDR3 is CASSEFSLTRGYTF. The CDR3 region has the DNA TGTGCCAGCAGTGAATTCTCCCTCACTCGGGGCTACACCTTC. The V call is TRBV2, the J call TRBJ1-2; D gene uncertain. Between the trimmed V and J ends, which lost 2 bases and 8 bases, there was a span of 15 bases. CDR1 and CDR2 (germline): SNHLY, FYNNEI. The CDR3 loop spans 14 amino acids.

The rearrangement uses TRBV19 and TRBJ1-2; 8 bases agree with TRBD1. Trimming cost V 5 bases and J 4 bases; bases outside gene matches: 9. CDR3 length: 15 residues. CDR1 and CDR2 (germline): LNHDA, SQIVND (reference sequence). CDR3 coding DNA: TGTGCCAGTAGTCCCCGGACAGGGACCTCCTATGGCTACACCTTC. Amino acid sequence: CASSPRTGTSYGYTF.

This chain uses TRBV2 with TRBJ2-3, with D maybe TRBD2 (6 bases). Germline V gene lookup returns CDR1 SNHLY and CDR2 FYNNEI. This CDR3 contains 13 residues. V gave up 2 bases and J gave up 6 bases, with 9 bases separating them. Here the CDR3 reads CASSERRVDTQYF. CDR3 in DNA: TGTGCCAGCAGTGAACGGAGGGTGGATACGCAGTATTTT.

The chain combines TRBV19 with TRBJ1-1; TRBD1 aligns across 9 bases. With V trimmed by 6 bases and J by 3 bases, 8 bases remained unmatched. CDR3 length: 15 amino acids. The germline V gene has CDR1 LNHDA and CDR2 SQIVND (reference sequence). CDR3 amino acids: CASSGTGWRDTEAFF. The CDR3 DNA sequence: TGTGCCAGTAGCGGGACAGGGTGGAGGGACACTGAAGCTTTCTTT.

The chain employs TRBV6-5 and TRBJ1-2; 9 nucleotides match TRBD1. Germline V CDR1 and CDR2: MNHEY, SVGAGI. The CDR3 contains 15 residues. Germline trimming cut 9 bases from V and 3 bases from J; bases unmatched to any gene: 11. The CDR3 is CASKTSGTGYYGYTF. CDR3 DNA: TGTGCCAGTAAAACCTCGGGGACAGGGTACTATGGCTACACCTTC.

The sample holds a few counts of this clone. V is TRBV5-6 and J is TRBJ1-3; 7 bases line up with TRBD1. The J segment lost 5 bases and the V segment lost 2 bases, leaving 4 bases of the junction unmatched. The germline V gene encodes CDR1 SGHDT and CDR2 YYEEEE. The CDR3 has 14 residues. CDR3 residues: CASSLPGQRNTIYF. Written as DNA, the CDR3 is TGTGCCAGCAGCTTACCGGGACAGAGAAACACCATATATTTT.

This clone turned up a few times. The rearrangement joins TRBV30 to TRBJ1-4, with D hard to call. The CDR3 is 13 residues long. Germline V gives CDR1 GTSNPN, CDR2 SVGIG (reference sequence). V lost 4 bases, J lost 4 bases, and 10 bases lay in between. The DNA of the CDR3 is TGTGCCTGGAACGGAGGTTATAATGAAAAACTGTTTTTT. Amino acids: CAWNGGYNEKLFF.

The chain combines TRBV19 with TRBJ1-1; D is uncertain. Trimming took off 1 base at V and 4 bases at J, with 13 bases between the two ends. Germline loops: CDR1 LNHDA, CDR2 SQIVND (reference sequence). There are 15 residues in the CDR3. The CDR3 region is CASSIGEAGSTEAFF. DNA of the CDR3: TGTGCCAGTAGTATAGGGGAGGCGGGGAGCACTGAAGCTTTCTTT.